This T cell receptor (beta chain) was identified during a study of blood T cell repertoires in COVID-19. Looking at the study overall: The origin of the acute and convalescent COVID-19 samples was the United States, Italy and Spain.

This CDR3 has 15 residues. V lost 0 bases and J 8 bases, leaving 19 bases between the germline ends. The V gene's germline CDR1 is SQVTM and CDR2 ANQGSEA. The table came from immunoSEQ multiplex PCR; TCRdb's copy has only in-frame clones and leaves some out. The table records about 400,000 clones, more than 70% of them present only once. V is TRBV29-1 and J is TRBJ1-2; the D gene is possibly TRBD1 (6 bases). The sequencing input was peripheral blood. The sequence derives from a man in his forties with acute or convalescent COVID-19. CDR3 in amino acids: CSVEDRGRGIWGYTF. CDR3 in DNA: TGCAGCGTTGAAGATCGGGGCAGGGGTATTTGGGGCTACACCTTC.